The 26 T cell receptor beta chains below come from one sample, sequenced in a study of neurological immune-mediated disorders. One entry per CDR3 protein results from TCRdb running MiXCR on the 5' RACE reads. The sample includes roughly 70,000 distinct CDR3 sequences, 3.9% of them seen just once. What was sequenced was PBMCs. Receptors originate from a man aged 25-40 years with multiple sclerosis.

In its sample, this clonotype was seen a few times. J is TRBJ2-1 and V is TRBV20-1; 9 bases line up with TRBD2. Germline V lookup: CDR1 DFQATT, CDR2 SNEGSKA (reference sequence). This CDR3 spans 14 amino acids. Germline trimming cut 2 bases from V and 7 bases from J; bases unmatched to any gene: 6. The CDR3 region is CSARLAGEVNEQFF. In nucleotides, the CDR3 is TGCAGTGCTAGATTAGCGGGGGAGGTAAATGAGCAGTTCTTC.

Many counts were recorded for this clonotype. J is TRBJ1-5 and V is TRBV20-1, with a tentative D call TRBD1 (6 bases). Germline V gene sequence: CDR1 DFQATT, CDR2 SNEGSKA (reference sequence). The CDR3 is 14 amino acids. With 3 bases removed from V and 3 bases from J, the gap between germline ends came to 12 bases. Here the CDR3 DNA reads TGCAGTGCTAGGGGAACAGGGAACAATCAGCCCCAGCATTTT. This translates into CSARGTGNNQPQHF.

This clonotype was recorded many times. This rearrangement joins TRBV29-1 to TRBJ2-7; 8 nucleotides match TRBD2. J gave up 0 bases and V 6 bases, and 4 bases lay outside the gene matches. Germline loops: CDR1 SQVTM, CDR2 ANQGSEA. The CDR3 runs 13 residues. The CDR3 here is CSVLSGASYEQYF. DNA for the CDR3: TGCAGCGTCCTTAGCGGGGCCTCCTACGAGCAGTACTTC.

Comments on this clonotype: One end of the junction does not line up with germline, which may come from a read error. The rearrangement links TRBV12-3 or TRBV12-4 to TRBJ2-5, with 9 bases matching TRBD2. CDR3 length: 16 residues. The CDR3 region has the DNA TGTGCCAGCACCAGTCGACTAGCGGTGGACCATGAGACCCAGTACTTC. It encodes CASTSRLAVDHETQYF.

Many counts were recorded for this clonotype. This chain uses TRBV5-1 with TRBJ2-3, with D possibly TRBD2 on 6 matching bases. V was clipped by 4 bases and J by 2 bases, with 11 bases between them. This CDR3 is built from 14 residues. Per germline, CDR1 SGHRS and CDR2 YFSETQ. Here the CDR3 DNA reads TGCGCCAGCAGCGCGGGGACCTCCACAGATACGCAGTATTTT. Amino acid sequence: CASSAGTSTDTQYF.

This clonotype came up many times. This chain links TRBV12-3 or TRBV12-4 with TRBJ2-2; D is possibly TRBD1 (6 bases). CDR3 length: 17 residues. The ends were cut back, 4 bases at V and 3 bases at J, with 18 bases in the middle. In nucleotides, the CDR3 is TGTGCCAGCAGTTCGTACAGGGATACGTCCGACACCGGGGAGCTGTTTTTT. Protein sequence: CASSSYRDTSDTGELFF.

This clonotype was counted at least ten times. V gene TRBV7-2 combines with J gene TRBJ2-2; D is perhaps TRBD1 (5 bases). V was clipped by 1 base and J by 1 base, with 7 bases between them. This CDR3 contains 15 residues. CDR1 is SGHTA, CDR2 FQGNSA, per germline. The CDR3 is CASSLETGNTGELFF. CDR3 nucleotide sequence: TGTGCCAGCAGCTTAGAAACAGGGAACACCGGGGAGCTGTTTTTT.

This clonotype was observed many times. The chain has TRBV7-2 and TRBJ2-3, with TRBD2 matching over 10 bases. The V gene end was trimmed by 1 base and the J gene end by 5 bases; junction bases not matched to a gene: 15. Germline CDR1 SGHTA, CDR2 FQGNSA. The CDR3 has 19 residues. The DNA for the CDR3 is TGTGCCAGCAGCTTAGTCGGCCTAGCGGGGGCCGTGGCAGGAGATACGCAGTATTTT. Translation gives CASSLVGLAGAVAGDTQYF.

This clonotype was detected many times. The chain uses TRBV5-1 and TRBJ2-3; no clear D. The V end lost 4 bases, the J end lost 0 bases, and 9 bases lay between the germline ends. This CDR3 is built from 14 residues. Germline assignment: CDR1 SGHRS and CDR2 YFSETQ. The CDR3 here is CASSPSFSTDTQYF. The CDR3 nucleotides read TGCGCCAGCAGCCCGTCATTTAGCACAGATACGCAGTATTTT. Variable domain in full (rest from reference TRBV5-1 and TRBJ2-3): KAGVTQTPRYLIKTRGQQVTLSCSPISGHRSVSWYQQTPGQGLQFLFEYFSETQRNKGNFPGRFSGRQFSNSRSEMNVSTLELGDSALYLCASSPSFSTDTQYFGPGTRLTVL.

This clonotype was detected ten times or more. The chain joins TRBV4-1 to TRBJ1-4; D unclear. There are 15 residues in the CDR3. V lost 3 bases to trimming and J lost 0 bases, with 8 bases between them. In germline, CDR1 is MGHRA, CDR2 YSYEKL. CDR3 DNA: TGCGCCAGCAGCCAGCGACATCCAACTAATGAAAAACTGTTTTTT. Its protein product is CASSQRHPTNEKLFF.

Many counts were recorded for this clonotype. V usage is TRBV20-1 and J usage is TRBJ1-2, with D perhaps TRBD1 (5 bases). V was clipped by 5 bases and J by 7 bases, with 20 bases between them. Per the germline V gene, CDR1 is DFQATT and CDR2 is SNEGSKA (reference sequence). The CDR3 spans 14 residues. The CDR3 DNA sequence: TGCAGTGCTCGGGACGCGGGAGATTCGGGTGGCTACACCTTC. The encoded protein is CSARDAGDSGGYTF.

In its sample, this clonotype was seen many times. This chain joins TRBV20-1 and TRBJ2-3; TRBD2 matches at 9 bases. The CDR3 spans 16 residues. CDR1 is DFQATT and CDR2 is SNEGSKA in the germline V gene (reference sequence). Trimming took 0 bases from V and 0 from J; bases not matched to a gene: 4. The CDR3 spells CSARDWLAGSTDTQYF. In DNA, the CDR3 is TGCAGTGCTAGAGATTGGCTAGCGGGGAGCACAGATACGCAGTATTTT.

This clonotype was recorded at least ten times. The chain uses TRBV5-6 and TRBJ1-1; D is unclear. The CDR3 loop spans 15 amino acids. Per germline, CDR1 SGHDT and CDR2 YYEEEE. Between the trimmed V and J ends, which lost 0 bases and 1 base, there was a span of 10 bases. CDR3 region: CASSLGVGRNTEAFF. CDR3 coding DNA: TGTGCCAGCAGCTTGGGGGTAGGTCGGAACACTGAAGCTTTCTTT.

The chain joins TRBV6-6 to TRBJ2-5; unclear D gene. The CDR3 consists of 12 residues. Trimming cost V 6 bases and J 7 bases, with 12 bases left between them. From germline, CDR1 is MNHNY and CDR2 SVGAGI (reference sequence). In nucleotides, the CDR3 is TGTGCCAGCAGCTACGCCAAGGCGACCCAGTACTTC. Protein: CASSYAKATQYF.

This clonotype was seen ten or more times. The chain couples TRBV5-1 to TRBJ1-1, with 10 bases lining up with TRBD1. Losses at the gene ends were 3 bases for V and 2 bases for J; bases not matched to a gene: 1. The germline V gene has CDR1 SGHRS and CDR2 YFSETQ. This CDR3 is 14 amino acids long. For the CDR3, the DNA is TGCGCCAGCAGCTGGACAGGGGGAAACACTGAAGCTTTCTTT. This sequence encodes CASSWTGGNTEAFF.

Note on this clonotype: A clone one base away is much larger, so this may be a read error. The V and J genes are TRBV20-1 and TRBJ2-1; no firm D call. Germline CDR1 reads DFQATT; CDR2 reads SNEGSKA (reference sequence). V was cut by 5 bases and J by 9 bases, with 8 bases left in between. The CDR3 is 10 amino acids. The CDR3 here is CSAGVIEQFF. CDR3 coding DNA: TGCAGTGCTGGGGTCATTGAGCAGTTCTTC.

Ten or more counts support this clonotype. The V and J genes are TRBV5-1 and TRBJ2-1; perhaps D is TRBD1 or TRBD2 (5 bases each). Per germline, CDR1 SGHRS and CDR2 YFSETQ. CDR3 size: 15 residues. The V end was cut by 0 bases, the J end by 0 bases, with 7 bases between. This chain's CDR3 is CASSLGGDSYNEQFF. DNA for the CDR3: TGCGCCAGCAGCTTGGGAGGGGACTCCTACAATGAGCAGTTCTTC.

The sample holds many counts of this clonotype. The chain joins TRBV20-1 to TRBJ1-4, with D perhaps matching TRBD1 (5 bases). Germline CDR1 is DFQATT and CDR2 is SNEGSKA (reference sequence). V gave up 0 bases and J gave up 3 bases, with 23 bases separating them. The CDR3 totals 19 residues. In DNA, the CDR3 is TGCAGTGCTAGAGATTTCAGGGAAGTTCTGGCAACAGCTAATGAAAAACTGTTTTTT. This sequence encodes CSARDFREVLATANEKLFF.

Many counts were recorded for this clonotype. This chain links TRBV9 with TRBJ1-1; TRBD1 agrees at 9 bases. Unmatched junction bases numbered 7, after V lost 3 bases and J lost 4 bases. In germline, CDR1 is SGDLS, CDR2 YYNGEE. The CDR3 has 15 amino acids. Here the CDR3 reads CASSGTGVEATEAFF. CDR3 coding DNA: TGTGCCAGCAGCGGGACAGGGGTGGAGGCCACTGAAGCTTTCTTT.

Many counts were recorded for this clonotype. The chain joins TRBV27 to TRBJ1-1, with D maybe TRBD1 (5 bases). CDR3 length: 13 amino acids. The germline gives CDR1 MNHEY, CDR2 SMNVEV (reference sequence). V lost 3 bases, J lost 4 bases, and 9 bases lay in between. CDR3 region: CASSLGRVTEAFF. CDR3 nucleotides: TGTGCCAGCAGTTTGGGCAGGGTCACTGAAGCTTTCTTT.

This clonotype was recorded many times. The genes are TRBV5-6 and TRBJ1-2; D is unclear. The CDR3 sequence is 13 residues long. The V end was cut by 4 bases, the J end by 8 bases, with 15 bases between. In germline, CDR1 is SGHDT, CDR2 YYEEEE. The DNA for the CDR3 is TGTGCCAGCAGCCGAACTGGGGTGCGCGGCTACACCTTC. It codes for CASSRTGVRGYTF.

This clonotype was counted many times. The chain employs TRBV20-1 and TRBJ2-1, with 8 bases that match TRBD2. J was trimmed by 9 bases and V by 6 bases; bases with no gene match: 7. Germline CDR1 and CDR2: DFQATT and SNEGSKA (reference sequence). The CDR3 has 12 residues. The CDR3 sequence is CSASGGEIEQFF. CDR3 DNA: TGCAGTGCGAGCGGGGGCGAAATTGAGCAGTTCTTC.

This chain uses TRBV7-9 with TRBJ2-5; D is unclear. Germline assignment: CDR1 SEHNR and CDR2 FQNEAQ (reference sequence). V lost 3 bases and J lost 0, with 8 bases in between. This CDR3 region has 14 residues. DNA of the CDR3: TGTGCCAGCAGCTTCGGAAAGGACCAAGAGACCCAGTACTTC. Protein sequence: CASSFGKDQETQYF.

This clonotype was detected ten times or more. CDR3: CASSLGLASDTQYF. The CDR3 coding sequence is TGCGCCAGCAGCCTTGGACTAGCCTCTGATACGCAGTATTTT. This sequence joins TRBV4-1 and TRBJ2-3; 8 bases agree with TRBD2. Trimming removed 4 bases from V and 6 bases from J; junction bases left unmatched: 6. Germline assignment: CDR1 MGHRA and CDR2 YSYEKL. This CDR3 comprises 14 residues.

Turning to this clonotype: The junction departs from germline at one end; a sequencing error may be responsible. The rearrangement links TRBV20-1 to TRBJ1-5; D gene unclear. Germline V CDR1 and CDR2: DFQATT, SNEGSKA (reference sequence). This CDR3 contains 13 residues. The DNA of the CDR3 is TGCAGTGCTGGGTCGGATAGCAATCAGCCCCAGAATTTT. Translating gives CSAGSDSNQPQNF.

The CDR3 region has the DNA TGTGCCAGCAGCCCATGGGACAGAACTAACTATGGCTACACCTTC. Amino acid sequence: CASSPWDRTNYGYTF. J is TRBJ1-2 and V is TRBV9, with 7 bases identical to TRBD1. Germline CDR1 reads SGDLS; CDR2 reads YYNGEE. V was pared by 4 bases and J by 0 bases, with 6 bases of the junction left unmatched. The CDR3 is made up of 15 amino acids.